The clone carrying this T cell receptor (beta chain) has more than one count but fewer than ten. The entry originates in a study of response to subunit inactivated influenza vaccine. V was clipped by 2 bases and J by 3 bases, with 11 bases between them. In germline, CDR1 is MNHEY, CDR2 SVGAGI. The CDR3 is made up of 15 amino acids. TCRdb re-called the RT-PCR reads through MiXCR, storing one row per CDR3 protein. The sample includes 530,000 or so distinct CDR3 sequences, 12% of them seen just once. The chain recombines TRBV6-5 with TRBJ2-1; weak D call: TRBD2 (5 bases). The sequence was obtained from a man aged 45 to 65 who received an inactivated influenza vaccine. Material: PBMCs from blood, obtained on the day of vaccination. The CDR3 DNA reads as TGTGCCAGCAGTTACAGAGACTACTTCTACAATGAGCAGTTCTTC. Protein sequence: CASSYRDYFYNEQFF.